These 3 T cell receptor beta chains were all obtained from the same sample, sequenced in a study of blood T cell repertoires in COVID-19. TCRdb's copy holds only in-frame clones and misses some; the assay was immunoSEQ multiplex PCR. The sample lists roughly 150,000 clones; around 83% were seen once. The specimen sequenced was peripheral blood. These receptors were taken from a man between 65 and 79 years old who had recovered from COVID-19.

The chain has TRBV19 and TRBJ2-2, with D tentatively TRBD1 (5 bases). V was trimmed by 5 bases and J by 7 bases, leaving 11 bases between them. The CDR3 totals 13 residues. CDR1 and CDR2 from the germline V gene are LNHDA and SQIVND (reference sequence). The CDR3 DNA sequence: TGTGCCAGTAGTTTCCGAGACAGCGGGGAGCTGTTTTTT. It translates to CASSFRDSGELFF. Filled out from reference TRBV19 and TRBJ2-2, the complete variable domain reads DGGITQSPKYLFRKEGQNVTLSCEQNLNHDAMYWYRQDPGQGLRLIYYSQIVNDFQKGDIAEGYSVSREKKESFPLTVTSAQKNPTAFYLCASSFRDSGELFFGEGSRLTVL.

The chain joins TRBV28 to TRBJ1-6; TRBD1 aligns across 8 bases. The CDR3 totals 14 residues. Germline CDR1 and CDR2: MDHEN and SYDVKM. V shed 3 bases and J 7 bases; nucleotides not matched to a gene: 2. The CDR3 spells CASSFRDRNSPLHF. The CDR3 DNA reads TGTGCCAGCAGTTTCCGGGACAGGAATTCACCCCTCCACTTT.

In its sample, this clone was seen once. The rearrangement joins TRBV4-3 to TRBJ2-1; TRBD2 agrees at 11 bases. This CDR3 has 18 residues. The J segment lost 9 bases and the V segment lost 0 bases, leaving 13 bases of the junction unmatched. CDR1 is LGHNA, CDR2 YSLEER, per germline. Written as DNA, the CDR3 is TGCGCCAGCAGCCAAGATTCACAACGACTAGCGGGGACTCGTGAGCAGTTCTTC. This sequence encodes CASSQDSQRLAGTREQFF.